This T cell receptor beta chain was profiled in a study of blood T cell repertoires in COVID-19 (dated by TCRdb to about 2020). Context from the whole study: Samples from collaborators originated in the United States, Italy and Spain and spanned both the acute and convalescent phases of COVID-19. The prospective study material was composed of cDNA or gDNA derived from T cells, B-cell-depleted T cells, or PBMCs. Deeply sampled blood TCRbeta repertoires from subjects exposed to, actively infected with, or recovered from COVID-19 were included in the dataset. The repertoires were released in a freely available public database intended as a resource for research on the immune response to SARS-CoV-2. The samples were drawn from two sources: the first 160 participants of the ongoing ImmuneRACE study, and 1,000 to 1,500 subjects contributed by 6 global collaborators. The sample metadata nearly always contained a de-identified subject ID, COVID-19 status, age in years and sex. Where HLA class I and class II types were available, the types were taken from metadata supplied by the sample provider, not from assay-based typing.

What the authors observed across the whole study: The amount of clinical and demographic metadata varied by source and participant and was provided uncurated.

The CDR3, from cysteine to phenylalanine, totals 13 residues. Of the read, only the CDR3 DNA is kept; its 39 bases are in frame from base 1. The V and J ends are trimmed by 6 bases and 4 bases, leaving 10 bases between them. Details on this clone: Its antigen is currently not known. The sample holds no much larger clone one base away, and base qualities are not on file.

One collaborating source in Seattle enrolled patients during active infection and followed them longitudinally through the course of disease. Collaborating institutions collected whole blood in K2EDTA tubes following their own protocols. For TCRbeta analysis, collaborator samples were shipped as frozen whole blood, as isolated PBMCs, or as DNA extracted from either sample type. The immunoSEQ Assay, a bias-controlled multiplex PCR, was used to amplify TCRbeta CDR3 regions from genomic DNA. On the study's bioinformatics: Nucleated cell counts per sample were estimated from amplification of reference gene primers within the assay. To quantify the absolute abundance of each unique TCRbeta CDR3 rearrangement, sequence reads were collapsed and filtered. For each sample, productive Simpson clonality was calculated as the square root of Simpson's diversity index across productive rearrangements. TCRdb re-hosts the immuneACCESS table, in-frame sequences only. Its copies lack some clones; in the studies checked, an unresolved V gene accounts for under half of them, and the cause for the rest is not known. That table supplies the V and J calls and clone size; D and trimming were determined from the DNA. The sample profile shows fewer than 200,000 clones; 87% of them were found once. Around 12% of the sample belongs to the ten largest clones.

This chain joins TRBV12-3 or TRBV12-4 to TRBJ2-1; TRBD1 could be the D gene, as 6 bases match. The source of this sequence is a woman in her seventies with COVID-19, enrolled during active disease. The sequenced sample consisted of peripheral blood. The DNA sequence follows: TGTGCCAGCAGGTACAGGGATTACAATGAGCAGTTCTTC. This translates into CASRYRDYNEQFF.